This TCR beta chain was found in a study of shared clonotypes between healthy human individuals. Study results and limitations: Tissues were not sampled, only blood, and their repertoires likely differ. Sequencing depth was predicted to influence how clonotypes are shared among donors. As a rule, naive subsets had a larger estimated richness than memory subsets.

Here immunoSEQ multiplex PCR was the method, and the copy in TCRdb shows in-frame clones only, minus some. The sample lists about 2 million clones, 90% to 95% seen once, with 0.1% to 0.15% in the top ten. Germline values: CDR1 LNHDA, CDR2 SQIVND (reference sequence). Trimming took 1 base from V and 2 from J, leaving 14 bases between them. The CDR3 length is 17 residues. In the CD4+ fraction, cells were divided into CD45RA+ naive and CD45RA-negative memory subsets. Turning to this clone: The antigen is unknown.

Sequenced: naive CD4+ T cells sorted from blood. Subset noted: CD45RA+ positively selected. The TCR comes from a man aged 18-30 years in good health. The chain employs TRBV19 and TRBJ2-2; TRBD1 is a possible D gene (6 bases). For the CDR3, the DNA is TGTGCCAGTAGTATAGGGGGGCTAGCCTCTAACACCGGGGAGCTGTTTTTT. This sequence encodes CASSIGGLASNTGELFF.